The rows below give T cell receptor beta chains drawn from one sample of a study of cytomegalovirus exposure and HLA in healthy donors. Here immunoSEQ multiplex PCR was the method, and the copy in TCRdb shows in-frame clones only, minus some. Found here are over 150,000 clones, about 80% of them singletons; the top ten hold roughly 2%. Sequencing was done on a sample of PBMCs. These receptors were obtained from a man aged 35-49 years in good health and CMV-seronegative. CDR3s include the opening cysteine and the closing phenylalanine or tryptophan. A D gene is named only where the DNA matches it firmly. Only some rows state a clone size, as once, few, many or a class for expanded clones.

d_call	clone_size	v_call	j_call	cdr3_aa	cdr3_nt
-	-	TRBV7-2	TRBJ2-3	CASSPTGFDTQYF	TGTGCCAGCAGCCCTACAGGGTTTGATACGCAGTATTTT
TRBD2	few	TRBV25-1	TRBJ2-3	CASSNSGSVSDTQYF	TGTGCCAGCAGTAACAGCGGGAGTGTCTCAGATACGCAGTATTTT
TRBD2	-	TRBV5-5	TRBJ2-7	CASSAPGGMSKEQYF	TGTGCCAGCAGCGCTCCGGGGGGGATGTCTAAAGAGCAGTACTTC
TRBD1	once	TRBV6-1	TRBJ2-5	CASSGTGALGETQYF	TGTGCCAGCAGTGGGACAGGGGCTTTAGGGGAGACCCAGTACTTC
-	-	TRBV7-2	TRBJ2-2	CASSFFPPSTGELFF	TGTGCCAGCAGCTTCTTCCCCCCGAGCACCGGGGAGCTGTTTTTT
TRBD2	-	TRBV4-2	TRBJ2-1	CASSQDPSGRMFEQFF	TGTGCCAGCAGCCAAGACCCTAGCGGGAGGATGTTTGAGCAGTTCTTC
-	few	TRBV4-2	TRBJ2-1	CASSREVGYNEQFF	TGTGCCAGCAGCCGCGAGGTAGGCTACAATGAGCAGTTCTTC
-	-	TRBV28	TRBJ1-5	CASRALGGANQPQHF	TGTGCCAGCAGGGCCCTTGGGGGCGCCAATCAGCCCCAGCATTTT
-	-	TRBV2	TRBJ2-2	CASSEDSGELFF	TGTGCCAGCAGTGAAGATTCTGGGGAGCTGTTTTTT
-	-	TRBV6-5	TRBJ1-1	CASSLGTNTEAFF	TGTGCCAGCAGTCTCGGGACTAACACTGAAGCTTTCTTT
-	-	TRBV11-2	TRBJ2-3	CASSPLGLYTDTQYF	TGTGCCAGCAGCCCTCTCGGACTGTATACAGATACGCAGTATTTT
TRBD1	-	TRBV18	TRBJ2-7	CASSPPTGGEYEQYF	TGTGCCAGCTCACCACCAACAGGGGGAGAGTACGAGCAGTACTTC
-	few	TRBV5-6	TRBJ2-7	CASSLGGTASYEQYF	TGTGCCAGCAGCTTGGGAGGTACGGCATCCTACGAGCAGTACTTC
TRBD2	-	TRBV13	TRBJ2-7	CASSPRVAGRGEQYF	TGTGCCAGCAGCCCCCGCGTAGCGGGAAGAGGCGAGCAGTACTTC
TRBD2	-	TRBV27	TRBJ2-1	CASSLTLAGYNEQFF	TGTGCCAGCAGTTTAACACTAGCGGGCTACAATGAGCAGTTCTTC
TRBD1	-	TRBV29-1	TRBJ2-7	CSDPRRGRQLSEQYF	TGCAGTGACCCACGCAGGGGGCGCCAACTTTCGGAGCAGTACTTC
TRBD2	once	TRBV27	TRBJ2-7	CASSWLAGSSEQYF	TGTGCCAGCAGTTGGCTAGCGGGAAGTTCCGAGCAGTACTTC
-	-	TRBV7-6	TRBJ2-1	CASSTKPGKSPHNEQFF	TGTGCCAGCAGCACCAAGCCCGGGAAAAGCCCCCACAACGAGCAGTTCTTC
-	-	TRBV27	TRBJ2-1	CASSFGSGSYEQFF	TGTGCCAGCAGTTTTGGTAGCGGATCGTATGAGCAGTTCTTC
-	-	TRBV30	TRBJ1-1	CAWSVETANTEAFF	TGTGCCTGGAGTGTCGAGACAGCGAACACTGAAGCTTTCTTT